The T cell receptor beta chain described here comes from a study of blood T cell repertoires in COVID-19. The overall study: The origin of the acute and convalescent COVID-19 samples was the United States, Italy and Spain. PBMCs, B-cell-depleted T cells, or T cells were the source of the cDNA or gDNA that made up the material.

Germline loops: CDR1 MNHEY, CDR2 SMNVEV (reference sequence). This CDR3 region has 15 residues. V lost 6 bases to trimming and J lost 1 base; unmatched junction nucleotides: 4. In the authors' workflow: Cell counts per sample came from amplifying reference gene primers. Using immunoSEQ multiplex PCR, the repertoire was profiled, and TCRdb retains in-frame clones only, with some absent. V, J and clone size derive from that table, while D and trimming were established from the DNA sequence. The data hold some 150,000 clones, with roughly nine tenths observed a single time. The sample comprised peripheral blood. The rearrangement links TRBV27 to TRBJ1-5; the match to TRBD1 covers 9 bases. The sequence derives from a woman in her 70s with acute or convalescent COVID-19. The CDR3 nucleotides read TGTGCCAGCAGCTACAGGGGGCTAAGCAATCAGCCCCAGCATTTT. This translates into CASSYRGLSNQPQHF.